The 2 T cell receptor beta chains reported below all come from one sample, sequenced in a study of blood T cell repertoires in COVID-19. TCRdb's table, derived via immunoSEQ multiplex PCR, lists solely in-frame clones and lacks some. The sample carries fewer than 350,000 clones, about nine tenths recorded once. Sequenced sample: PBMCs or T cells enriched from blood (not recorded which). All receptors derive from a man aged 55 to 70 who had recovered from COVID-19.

The CDR3 spells CASSSELGTNRAFF. The CDR3 nucleotides read TGCGCCAGCAGCTCTGAATTAGGGACAAATCGAGCTTTCTTT. V usage is TRBV5-1 and J usage is TRBJ1-1; D might be TRBD1 (6 bases). Germline V gene data show CDR1 as SGHRS and CDR2 as YFSETQ. This CDR3 region has 14 residues. V lost 3 bases and J lost 10, with 19 bases in between.

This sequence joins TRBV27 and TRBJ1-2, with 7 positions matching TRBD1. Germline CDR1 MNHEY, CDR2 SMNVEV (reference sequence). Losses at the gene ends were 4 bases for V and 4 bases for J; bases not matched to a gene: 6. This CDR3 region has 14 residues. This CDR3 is CASSSTGRPYGYTF. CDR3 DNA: TGTGCCAGCAGTTCGACAGGGCGCCCCTATGGCTACACCTTC.